Listed below are T cell receptor beta chains from one sample, sequenced in a study of graft-versus-host responses after intestinal transplantation. Antigen specificity for these receptors is unknown. Sequencing was performed with immunoSEQ multiplex PCR; in TCRdb, only in-frame clones are kept and a portion is missing. The sample shows about 70,000 clones, about 90% of them seen only once. The source material was unstimulated CD8+ T cells sorted from spleen or lymph node cells, sampled before transplant. The receptors derive from a human donor who was the organ donor for an intestinal transplant. Both conserved end residues are part of each CDR3. The D gene is left open where the match is weak. Not every row has a clone size; where given, it reads once, few, many or a size class.

length	size	V	D	J	CDR3
15	.	TRBV19	.	TRBJ1-6	CASSSLDGDNSPLHF
15	.	TRBV28	.	TRBJ2-4	CASSLAPHSENIQYF
15	.	TRBV4-2	TRBD2	TRBJ2-1	CASSQVGGTDNEQFF
15	.	TRBV27	TRBD1	TRBJ1-2	CASSSIGTENYGYTF
15	.	TRBV4-2	.	TRBJ2-5	CASSQADGIQETQYF
13	.	TRBV5-5	TRBD1	TRBJ1-3	CASLGTAGNTIYF
15	.	TRBV7-9	TRBD1	TRBJ2-2	CASSSGTGRSGELFF
16	.	TRBV19	.	TRBJ1-3	CASSTRLDFSGNTIYF
18	.	TRBV7-9	TRBD2	TRBJ2-1	CASSLLAGGPGRYNEQFF
12	.	TRBV7-9	.	TRBJ2-1	CASSLEGVEQFF
13	once	TRBV6-1	.	TRBJ1-4	CASTPQANEKLFF
13	.	TRBV11-2	.	TRBJ2-1	CASSLAGLNEQFF
15	.	TRBV4-1	.	TRBJ1-3	CASSQDRGVGNTIYF
13	.	TRBV6-6	.	TRBJ1-1	CATSAGANTEAFF
17	.	TRBV4-3	.	TRBJ2-3	CASSQDIGGAFTDTQYF
12	.	TRBV6-5	.	TRBJ1-1	CASSYRGSEAFF